This T cell receptor (beta chain) was sequenced in a study of blood T cell repertoires in COVID-19. Study in general: Acute and convalescent COVID-19 samples came from the United States, Italy and Spain. Sources were T cells, B-cell-depleted T cells, or PBMCs; the material itself was cDNA or gDNA.

As handled by the study authors: The authors estimated nucleated cell counts from reference gene primer amplification. The method was immunoSEQ multiplex PCR; TCRdb's version includes in-frame clones alone and lacks a portion of them. That table furnishes V, J and clone size, whereas the DNA furnished D and trimming. The sample includes about 93,000 clones, 85% to 90% of them seen just once. Trimming pared 2 bases from V and 8 bases from J, leaving 8 bases between. Germline V CDR1 and CDR2: SGHDT, YYEEEE. The CDR3 has 12 residues. The sequenced sample was peripheral blood. The chain carries TRBV5-6 and TRBJ2-1; D not resolved. The TCR originated in a human donor with active COVID-19. The donor label of this sample is uncertain. CDR3 nucleotide sequence: TGTGCCAGCAGCTTAACTTACGATGAGCAGTTCTTC. Translating gives CASSLTYDEQFF.